This T cell receptor beta chain emerged from a study of cytomegalovirus exposure and HLA in healthy donors. Overall study context: A later analysis reported the same platform for the 100 to 150 validation repertoires and the roughly 700 first-cohort repertoires.

Assay: immunoSEQ multiplex PCR; the TCRdb copy retains only in-frame clones and omits some. The sample includes 190,000 or so clones, roughly 84% of them seen just once. The study's findings and limits: It was confirmed in vitro that three of the CMV-associated chains were specific for CMV antigens. The classifier was said to identify cytomegalovirus status with high specificity and sensitivity. The tendency of first-cohort TCR clusters to co-occur in the 120 or so validation repertoires emerged from a later analysis.

This clone showed up many times. Its matching antigen is unknown. V dropped 5 bases and J dropped 6; count of bases not matched to a gene: 9. Looked up from germline, CDR1 is SGHAT and CDR2 is FQNNGV. The CDR3 is 14 amino acids. The rearrangement links TRBV11-2 to TRBJ1-2; 7 bases line up with TRBD1. Input material: PBMCs. The origin of this receptor is a woman aged 18-29 years in good health and CMV-seropositive. The CDR3, as DNA: TGTGCCAGCAGCCAGAGGGACAGAGATAATGGCTACACCTTC. Protein: CASSQRDRDNGYTF. The variable domain in full, with the rest retrieved from reference TRBV11-2 and TRBJ1-2, is EAGVAQSPRYKIIEKRQSVAFWCNPISGHATLYWYQQILGQGPKLLIQFQNNGVVDDSQLPKDRFSAERLKGVDSTLKIQPAKLEDSAVYLCASSQRDRDNGYTFGSGTRLTVV.